This is a list of T cell receptor beta chains from one sample in a study of CD8 T cells in ankylosing spondylitis. TCRdb reanalysed the 5' RACE reads using MiXCR and keeps one entry per CDR3 protein. This sample has 31,000 or so distinct CDR3 sequences, with 30% found just once. Sequenced input: synovial fluid, either unsorted or a sorted T cell fraction (not recorded which). The receptors were sampled from a male donor with ankylosing spondylitis. The CDR3 runs from the conserved cysteine through the conserved F or W. D genes are given only for firm matches. Clone size is stated in some rows and not others, as once, few, many or a class when expanded.

d_call j_call v_call cdr3_length clone_size cdr3_nt cdr3_aa
- TRBJ2-5 TRBV11-2 16 few TGTGCCAGCAGCTTAGAAGGGTTGCGGGGACTGGAGACCCAGTACTTC CASSLEGLRGLETQYF
- TRBJ1-2 TRBV20-1 14 many TGCAGTGCTAGCCCTTTGTCCGACAGTTCTGGCTACACCTTC CSASPLSDSSGYTF
TRBD2 TRBJ2-1 TRBV20-1 17 - TGCAGTGCCCCAGGGGCTAGCGGGAGAGTACCTTACAATGAGCAGTTCTTC CSAPGASGRVPYNEQFF
- TRBJ2-4 TRBV5-1 16 - TGCGCCAGCAGCTTGGCCGGCAGGGTGACCAAAAACATTCAGTACTTC CASSLAGRVTKNIQYF
- TRBJ2-3 TRBV12-5 17 few TGTGCTAGTGGTTTGGTAAGCCTCGGGAGCGGCACAGATACGCAGTATTTT CASGLVSLGSGTDTQYF
- TRBJ1-6 TRBV15 16 - TGTGCCACCAGCAGAGCTTTGAATAGCAATAATTCACCCCTCCACTTT CATSRALNSNNSPLHF
- TRBJ2-3 TRBV7-9 17 few TGTGCCAGCAGCCCCCCGGCGGTGGGAACTAGCACAGATACGCAGTATTTT CASSPPAVGTSTDTQYF
- TRBJ2-1 TRBV24-1 14 - TGTGCCACCAGTGCCCCGAGGTCCTACAATGAGCAGTTCTTC CATSAPRSYNEQFF
- TRBJ2-3 TRBV18 13 few TGTGCCAGCTCACCCTCTAGCACAGATACGCAGTATTTT CASSPSSTDTQYF
TRBD1 TRBJ1-1 TRBV7-8 13 few TGTGCCACCAAGGGGCAGGGGGTGACTGAAGCTTTCTTT CATKGQGVTEAFF
- TRBJ1-3 TRBV10-3 12 - TGTGCCATCATGAATGTTTCAAACACCATATATTTT CAIMNVSNTIYF
- TRBJ2-2 TRBV24-1 16 many TGTGCCACCAGTGATTTGAGAACAGAGGGCACCGGGGAGCTGTTTTTT CATSDLRTEGTGELFF
- TRBJ2-1 TRBV9 12 few TGTGCCAGCAGGGAACAGGGCCACGAGCAGTTCTTC CASREQGHEQFF
- TRBJ1-5 TRBV28 13 few TGTGCCAGCAATCCGGACAGCAATCAGCCCCAGCATTTT CASNPDSNQPQHF
- TRBJ1-1 TRBV5-5 13 few TGTGCCAGCAGCTTGGACGTGGGCACTGAAGCTTTCTTT CASSLDVGTEAFF
- TRBJ1-1 TRBV5-6 14 - TGTGCCAGCAGCTTGGCCGCTCAGAACACTGAAGCTTTCTTT CASSLAAQNTEAFF
- TRBJ2-7 TRBV2 13 few TGTGCCAGCAGCGATCCCTCGGCCTACGAGCAGTACTTC CASSDPSAYEQYF
- TRBJ1-4 TRBV7-9 11 - TGTGCCAGCTCCACAAGCGAAAAACTGTTTTTT CASSTSEKLFF
- TRBJ2-2 TRBV12-3/TRBV12-4 12 - TGTGCCAGCATTTTCGGCACCGGGGAGCTGTTTTTT CASIFGTGELFF
- TRBJ1-1 TRBV7-8 13 - TGTGCCAGCAGCCTCGGACCAGCCAGCGAAGCTTTCTTT CASSLGPASEAFF
- TRBJ1-1 TRBV9 15 - TGTGCCAGCAGCGGGGGGGCGGTCAGGAACACTGAAGCTTTCTTT CASSGGAVRNTEAFF
TRBD2 TRBJ2-1 TRBV20-1 16 - TGCAGTGCAACGTCCTGGACTAGCGGGAGCTACAATGAGCAGTTCTTC CSATSWTSGSYNEQFF
TRBD2 TRBJ2-7 TRBV9 15 - TGTGCCAGCAGCGGGGGACTAGCGGAAAACTACGAGCAGTACTTC CASSGGLAENYEQYF
- TRBJ1-1 TRBV5-1 14 - TGCGCCAGCAGCTTGGCGGGTTGGGTCACTGAAGCTTTCTTT CASSLAGWVTEAFF
- TRBJ2-6 TRBV29-1 18 - TGCAGCGTTGAAGATGGTAGGGAGCCAGGGAACGGGGCCAACGTCCTGACTTTC CSVEDGREPGNGANVLTF
- TRBJ1-2 TRBV12-3/TRBV12-4 12 - TGTGCCAGCAGTTCAGGGGAAGGGGGCTACACCTTC CASSSGEGGYTF
- TRBJ1-1 TRBV20-1 16 - TGCAGTGCTAGAGCACTCCCTTCCACCTCGAACACTGAAGCTTTCTTT CSARALPSTSNTEAFF
TRBD2 TRBJ2-3 TRBV10-2 15 few TGCGCCAGCACTCCGGGACTAGCGGTGAATTATACGCAGTATTTT CASTPGLAVNYTQYF
TRBD1 TRBJ1-2 TRBV27 13 once TGTGCCAGCAGTACTGGGACAGGCTATGGCTACACCTTC CASSTGTGYGYTF
- TRBJ1-2 TRBV19 13 - TGTGCCAGTCATCGAGGGGGTAGCTATGGCTACACCTTC CASHRGGSYGYTF
TRBD2 TRBJ2-1 TRBV19 14 few TGTGCCAGTGGGGGACTAGCCTTCTACAATGAGCAGTTCTTC CASGGLAFYNEQFF
TRBD1 TRBJ1-1 TRBV15 19 - TGTATAGTCTTGGGGGGCTGTAACATTGTGGGGACAGGGATGGCTGAAGCTTTCTTT CIVLGGCNIVGTGMAEAFF
TRBD2 TRBJ2-7 TRBV27 20 - TGTGCCAGCAGTTCAGCGACAGTTGAATTAATAGCGGGCCCCACGGGCGAGCAGTACTTC CASSSATVELIAGPTGEQYF
- TRBJ1-2 TRBV14 16 many TGTGCCAGCAGCCAAGATTGGGAGGGGGAGAGCTATGGCTACACCTTC CASSQDWEGESYGYTF
- TRBJ2-5 TRBV18 11 - TGTGCCAGCTCACCAAAGAAGACCCAGTACTTC CASSPKKTQYF
- TRBJ2-7 TRBV4-2 14 many TGTGCCAGCAGCCAAGATAGCGGCTCTTACGAGCAGTACTTC CASSQDSGSYEQYF
- TRBJ2-5 TRBV15 15 once TGTGCCACCAGCATTGACCCTGTTTTAAAGGAGACCCAGTACTTC CATSIDPVLKETQYF
- TRBJ2-7 TRBV5-6 12 - TGTGCCAGCAGCCGTTTACGGGAGAGCCTGTACTTC CASSRLRESLYF
- TRBJ2-2 TRBV29-1 13 - TGCAGCGTTGAAGATCGGGGGTTCCGGGAGCTGTTTTTT CSVEDRGFRELFF
TRBD2 TRBJ2-1 TRBV6-1 16 - TGTGCCAGCAGTAAGGTGGGACTAGCGACCAACAATGAGCAGTTCTTC CASSKVGLATNNEQFF
- TRBJ2-7 TRBV7-8 14 many TGTGCCAGCAGCTCGTTTTTAGGGTCCTACGAGCAGTACTTC CASSSFLGSYEQYF
TRBD2 TRBJ2-3 TRBV7-8 17 few TGTGCCAGCAGTCACCCTTATAGCGGGAAGAGCACAGATACGCAGTATTTT CASSHPYSGKSTDTQYF
TRBD1 TRBJ2-2 TRBV6-2/TRBV6-3 17 - TGTGCCAGCAGTTACTCCCGGGACAGGGGGAACACCGGGGAGCTGTTTTTT CASSYSRDRGNTGELFF
- TRBJ1-1 TRBV11-2 14 few TGTGCCAGCAGCTTCCTCTCACCCCGACCTGAAGCTTTCTTT CASSFLSPRPEAFF
TRBD1 TRBJ1-6 TRBV7-6 16 few TGTGCCAGCAGCTTAGGTGGGACAGGGGGCCTTTCACCCCTCCACTTT CASSLGGTGGLSPLHF
- TRBJ2-1 TRBV2 13 - TGTGCCAGCAGTGAAGCGACTAGATCTGAGCAGTTCTTC CASSEATRSEQFF
- TRBJ2-6 TRBV27 13 - TGTGCCAGCAGTCCCTCTGGGGCCAACGTCCTGACTTTC CASSPSGANVLTF
TRBD1 TRBJ2-1 TRBV6-1 15 few TGTGCCAGCAGCGACGGACAGGGTCTTTTCTTCGAGCAGTTCTTC CASSDGQGLFFEQFF
- TRBJ1-1 TRBV2 14 few TGTGCCAGCAGTGGGTCGGGGAAGAACACTGAAGCTTTCTTT CASSGSGKNTEAFF
TRBD2 TRBJ2-5 TRBV10-3 16 - TGTGCCATCAGTGAGTCGTGGGCTAGCGGGCAAGAGACCCAGTACTTC CAISESWASGQETQYF
- TRBJ1-4 TRBV6-1 14 - TGTGCCAGCAGGAACCCCGCGGCTAATGAAAAACTGTTTTTT CASRNPAANEKLFF
- TRBJ1-4 TRBV29-1 14 few TGCAGCGCTGGGGGGAGTACAACTAATGAAAAACTGTTTTTT CSAGGSTTNEKLFF
TRBD2 TRBJ2-1 TRBV12-3/TRBV12-4 12 many TGTGCCATCCTTCTAGCGGGCAATGAGCAGTTCTTC CAILLAGNEQFF
TRBD2 TRBJ2-1 TRBV2 16 - TGTGCCAGCAGTTTCACTAGCGGGAGTATGGACAATGAGCAGTTCTTC CASSFTSGSMDNEQFF
- TRBJ1-1 TRBV11-2 15 - TGTGCCAGCAGCTTAGATCATCCGACGAACACTGAAGCTTTCTTT CASSLDHPTNTEAFF